This TCR beta chain came from a study of T cell repertoires in cytomegalovirus infection. TCRdb recomputed calls from the reads with MiXCR, one row per CDR3 protein. Of roughly 200,000 distinct CDR3 sequences in the sample, approximately 17% are singletons; the top ten hold approximately 25%. This clonotype was detected many times. Per the germline V gene, CDR1 is SGHVS and CDR2 is FNYEAQ. The V end lost 7 bases, the J end lost 5 bases, and 5 bases lay between the germline ends. This CDR3 contains 11 residues. This rearrangement joins TRBV7-6 to TRBJ2-2; D gene unclear. The TCR was taken from a human donor in good health (CMV status not recorded). Some clones in this sample may be carry-over from other donors' samples. Sequenced input: CD8+ T cells from PBMCs. The CDR3 DNA reads as TGTGCCAGCACCGATACCGGGGAGCTGTTTTTT. Protein sequence: CASTDTGELFF.